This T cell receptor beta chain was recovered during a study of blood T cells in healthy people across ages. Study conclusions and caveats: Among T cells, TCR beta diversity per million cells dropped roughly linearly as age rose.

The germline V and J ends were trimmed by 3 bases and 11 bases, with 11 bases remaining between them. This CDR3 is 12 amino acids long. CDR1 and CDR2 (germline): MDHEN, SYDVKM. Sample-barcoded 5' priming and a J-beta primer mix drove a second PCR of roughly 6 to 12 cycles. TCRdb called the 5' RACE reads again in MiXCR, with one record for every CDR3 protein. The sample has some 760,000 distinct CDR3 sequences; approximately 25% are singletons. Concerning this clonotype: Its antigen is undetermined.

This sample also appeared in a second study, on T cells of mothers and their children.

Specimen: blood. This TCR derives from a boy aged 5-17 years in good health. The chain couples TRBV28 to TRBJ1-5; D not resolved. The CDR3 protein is CASSFEAPAQHF. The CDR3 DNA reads TGTGCCAGCAGTTTCGAGGCCCCGGCCCAGCATTTT.